The T cell receptor beta chain under discussion was sequenced for a study of T cell responses to AZD1222 COVID-19 vaccine. Study-level points and caveats: Reportedly, close to half of spike-specific TCRs are directed against unmutated variant regions. The study sampled repertoires only after the peak T cell response. Recipients of AZD1222 seropositive at baseline numbered only 6 or 7. Once two AZD1222 doses were given, Spike-specific TCR breadth and depth went up.

CDR3 length: 14 residues. V shed 7 bases, J shed 7 bases, and the junction held 7 bases outside the gene matches. Germline V gene lookup returns CDR1 MNHEY and CDR2 SVGAGI. Profiling relied on immunoSEQ multiplex PCR, and the TCRdb table lists in-frame clones only, not all of them. The sample shows fewer than 80,000 clones, 88% of them seen only once. This clone showed up just once. Its target is not known. The chain uses TRBV6-5 and TRBJ1-5; 10 nucleotides agree with TRBD1. The sequencing used peripheral blood, collected 28 days after the second dose of the MenACWY control vaccine. This receptor was identified in an adult who received the MenACWY meningococcal vaccine as a control. This CDR3 is CASTMTGGGQPQHF. Here the CDR3 DNA reads TGTGCCAGCACCATGACAGGGGGCGGGCAGCCCCAGCATTTT.